This note documents a single TCR beta chain sequence. This clone's antigen is unknown. There are no base qualities to consult, and no much larger clone falls within one base. This sample was included in a study of CD8 T cells in Susac syndrome (dated by TCRdb to the late 2010s). Concerning the study at large: Repertoire sequencing was used to test whether CD8+ T cell activation and differentiation in Susac syndrome was antigen driven. What the research found in general, with its limitations: The TCR sequencing and HLA analysis was acknowledged to have included a relatively small number of individuals.

RNA was extracted using the RNeasy kit, and about 0.5 to 1 ug of the RNA was reverse transcribed with random hexamers. The immunoSEQ multiplex PCR assay, covering 54 Vbeta and 13 Jbeta segments, was used to amplify TCR beta CDR3 regions. PCR amplification bias was corrected using a synthetic template baseline for primer optimization and computational correction. Per the source publication's procedure: Reads were assigned to V, D and J genes according to IMGT and analyzed in immunoSEQ Analyzer, with only productive sequences retained. To calculate clonality, Shannon entropy was normalized by log2 of the number of productive unique sequences and then subtracted from one. For each patient and control, public and private clones were evaluated within the 100 most prevalent clones. A clone was defined as Susac-specific if it was absent from the healthy and MS cohorts, from some 1,100 published viral clones and from other ImmuneACCESS disease sequences. TCRdb reworked the public reads: Q25 trimming with fastp, MiXCR clone assembly, productive beta chains retained. Records with the same CDR3 protein are collapsed into one entry carrying the most frequent genes and DNA. The V and J calls were determined by TCRdb, not by the authors. The sample contains 71,000 or so distinct CDR3 sequences, roughly 95% of them found a single time. 0.085% to 0.14% of the sample belongs to the ten largest clones.

Peripheral blood CD8+ and CD4+ T cells from healthy donors, Susac syndrome patients and multiple sclerosis patients were profiled using high-throughput TCR beta sequencing. Multiple sclerosis controls were treatment-naive patients with stable or active relapsing-remitting disease fulfilling revised McDonald criteria. Bulk CD8+ and CD4+ T cells were purified by magnetic negative isolation, while CD8+ TEMRA cells were enriched using FACS. Blood was collected in EDTA tubes and processed within 24 hours, with PBMCs isolated through density gradient centrifugation. PBMCs destined for TCR sequencing were cryopreserved in liquid nitrogen and later thawed in a 37 °C water bath. The sorted or isolated CD4+, CD8+ and CD8+ TEMRA cells had a purity of 90% or higher. The V end loses 6 bases and the J end loses 0 bases, and a stretch of 18 bases separates them. From its cysteine to its phenylalanine, the CDR3 spans 17 amino acids. Solely the CDR3 DNA is kept, with 51 bases framed from the first base.

The sequence joins TRBV12-3 or TRBV12-4 to TRBJ1-3, with no D gene named confidently. Input material: CD4+ T cells from PBMCs. This TCR came from a human donor with multiple sclerosis. The CDR3 region: CASSRRPPRGSGNTIYF. The bases are TGTGCCAGCAGCCGCAGACCCCCGCGGGGCTCTGGAAACACCATATATTTT.